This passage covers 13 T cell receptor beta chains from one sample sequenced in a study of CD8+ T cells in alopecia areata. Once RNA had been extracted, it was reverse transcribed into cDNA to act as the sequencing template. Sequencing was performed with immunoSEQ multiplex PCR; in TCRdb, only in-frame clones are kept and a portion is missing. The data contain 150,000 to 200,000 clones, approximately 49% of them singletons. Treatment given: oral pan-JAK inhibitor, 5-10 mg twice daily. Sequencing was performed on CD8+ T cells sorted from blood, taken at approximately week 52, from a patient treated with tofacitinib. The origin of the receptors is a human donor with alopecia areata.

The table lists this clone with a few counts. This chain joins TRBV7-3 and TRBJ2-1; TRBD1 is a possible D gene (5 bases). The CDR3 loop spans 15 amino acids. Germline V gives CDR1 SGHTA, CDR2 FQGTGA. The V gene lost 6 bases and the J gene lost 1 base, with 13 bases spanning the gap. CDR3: CASSSGFVSYNEQFF. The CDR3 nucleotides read TGTGCCAGCAGTTCAGGGTTTGTGTCCTACAATGAGCAGTTCTTC.

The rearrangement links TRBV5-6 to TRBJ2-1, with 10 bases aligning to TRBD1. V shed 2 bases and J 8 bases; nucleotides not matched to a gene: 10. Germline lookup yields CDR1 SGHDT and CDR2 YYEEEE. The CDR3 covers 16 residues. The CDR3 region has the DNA TGTGCCAGCAGCTTAGGGACAGGGGTCCTCCCCCATGAGCAGTTCTTC. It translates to CASSLGTGVLPHEQFF.

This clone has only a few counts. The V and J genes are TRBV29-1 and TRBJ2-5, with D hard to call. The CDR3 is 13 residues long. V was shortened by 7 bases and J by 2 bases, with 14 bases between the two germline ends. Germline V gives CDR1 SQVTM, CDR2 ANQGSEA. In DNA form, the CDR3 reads TGCAGCGCCTCGGGCGGCTCACAAGAGACCCAGTACTTC. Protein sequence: CSASGGSQETQYF.

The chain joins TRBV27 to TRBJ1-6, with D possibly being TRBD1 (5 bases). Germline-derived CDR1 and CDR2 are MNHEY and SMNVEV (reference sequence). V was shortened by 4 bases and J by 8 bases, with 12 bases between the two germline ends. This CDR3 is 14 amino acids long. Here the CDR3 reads CASSSLPGHSPLHF. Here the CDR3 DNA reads TGTGCCAGCAGTTCTCTACCGGGACATTCACCCCTCCACTTT.

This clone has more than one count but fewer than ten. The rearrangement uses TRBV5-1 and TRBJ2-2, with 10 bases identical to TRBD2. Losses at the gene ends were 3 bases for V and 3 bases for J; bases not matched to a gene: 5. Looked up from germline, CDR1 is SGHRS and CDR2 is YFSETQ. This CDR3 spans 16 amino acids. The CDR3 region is CASSSGLATDTGELFF. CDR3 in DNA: TGCGCCAGCAGCTCGGGACTAGCGACGGACACCGGGGAGCTGTTTTTT.

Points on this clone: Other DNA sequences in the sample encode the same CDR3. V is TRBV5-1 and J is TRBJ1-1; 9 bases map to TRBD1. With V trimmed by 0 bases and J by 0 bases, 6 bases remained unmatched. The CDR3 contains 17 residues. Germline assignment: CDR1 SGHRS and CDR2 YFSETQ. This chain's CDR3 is CASSLAGTGPMNTEAFF. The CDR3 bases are TGCGCCAGCAGCTTGGCCGGGACAGGGCCCATGAACACTGAAGCTTTCTTT.

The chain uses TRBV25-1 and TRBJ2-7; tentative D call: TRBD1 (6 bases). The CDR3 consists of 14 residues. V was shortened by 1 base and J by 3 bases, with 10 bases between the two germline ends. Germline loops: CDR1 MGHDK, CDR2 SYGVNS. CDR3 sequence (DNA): TGTGCCAGCAGTGAATCGTCACAGGGCTACGAGCAGTACTTC. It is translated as CASSESSQGYEQYF.

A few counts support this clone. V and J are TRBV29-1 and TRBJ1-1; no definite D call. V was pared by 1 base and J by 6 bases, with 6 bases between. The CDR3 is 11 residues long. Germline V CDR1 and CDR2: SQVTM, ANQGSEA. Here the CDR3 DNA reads TGCAGCGTTGAAGTTTTGGCTGAAGCTTTCTTT. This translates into CSVEVLAEAFF. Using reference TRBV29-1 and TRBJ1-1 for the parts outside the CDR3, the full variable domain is SAVISQKPSRDICQRGTSLTIQCQVDSQVTMMFWYRQQPGQSLTLIATANQGSEATYESGFVIDKFPISRPNLTFSTLTVSNMSPEDSSIYLCSVEVLAEAFFGQGTRLTVV.

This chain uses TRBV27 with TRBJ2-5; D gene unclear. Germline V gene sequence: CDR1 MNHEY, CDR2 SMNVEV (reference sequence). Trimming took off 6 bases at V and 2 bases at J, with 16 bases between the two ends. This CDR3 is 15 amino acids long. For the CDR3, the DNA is TGTGCCAGCAGCCCCGTGCTATTGGGGCAAGAGACCCAGTACTTC. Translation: CASSPVLLGQETQYF.

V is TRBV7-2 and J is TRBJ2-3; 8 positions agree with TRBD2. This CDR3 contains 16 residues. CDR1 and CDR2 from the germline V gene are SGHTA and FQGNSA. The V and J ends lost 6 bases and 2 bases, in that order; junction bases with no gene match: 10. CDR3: CASSELAEPNTDTQYF. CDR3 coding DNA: TGTGCCAGCAGTGAACTAGCGGAGCCTAACACAGATACGCAGTATTTT.

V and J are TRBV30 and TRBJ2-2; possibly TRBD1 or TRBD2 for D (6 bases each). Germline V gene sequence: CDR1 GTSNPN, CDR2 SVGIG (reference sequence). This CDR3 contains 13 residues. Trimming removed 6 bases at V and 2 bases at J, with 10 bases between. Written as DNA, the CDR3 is TGTGCCTGCGGGGGCCGTAACACCGGGGAGCTGTTTTTT. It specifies CACGGRNTGELFF.

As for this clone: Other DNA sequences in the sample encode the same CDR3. CDR3 coding DNA: TGTGCCAGCAGTTTTTCTGGGGAGCTGTTTTTT. Its translation: CASSFSGELFF. The chain employs TRBV27 and TRBJ2-2; D not resolved. The germline V and J ends were trimmed by 3 bases and 8 bases, with 4 bases remaining between them. CDR1 MNHEY and CDR2 SMNVEV come from the germline V gene (reference sequence). The CDR3 extends over 11 amino acids.

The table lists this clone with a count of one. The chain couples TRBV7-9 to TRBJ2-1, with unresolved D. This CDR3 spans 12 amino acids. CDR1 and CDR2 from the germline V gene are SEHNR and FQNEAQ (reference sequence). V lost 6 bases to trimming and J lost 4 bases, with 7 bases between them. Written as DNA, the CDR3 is TGTGCCAGCAGGTGGGGTTACAATGAGCAGTTCTTC. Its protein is CASRWGYNEQFF.